This T cell receptor beta chain was captured by sequencing in a study of T-cell reconstitution after alpha-beta-depleted transplantation in children (dated by TCRdb to 2016 to 2017). A note on the overall study: The study quantitatively tracked T-cell immune reconstitution after TCRalphabeta/CD19-depleted allogeneic hematopoietic cell transplantation in children using TCR repertoire profiling. What the research found in general, with its limitations: The apparently early recovery of alphabetaT-cell counts about two months after transplant reportedly depended on only several hundred rapidly expanded clones that came from non-depleted graft cells. The frequencies of hyperexpanded clones fell over the following months, and after one year, T-cell counts and TCRbeta diversity were mostly attributed to newly produced T cells. The high TCRbeta diversity at day 60 in some patients was ascribed to recipient T cells and intrathymic progenitors that had survived conditioning.

This clonotype appeared many times. Its cognate antigen has yet to be identified. One base away there is no much larger clone; base qualities are not given. The meaning of the sample's treatment or condition label: allogeneic hematopoietic cell transplantation with graft depleted of TCRalphabeta T cells and CD19 B cells. The transplant recipients were children given TCRalphabeta/CD19-depleted allogeneic hematopoietic cell grafts. The protocol used for the library was PCR. The sample was run on an Illumina HiSeq 2500. TCR libraries were prepared with molecular barcoding, using unique molecular identifiers to normalize TCRbeta repertoire quantification. TCRdb reran the public reads through fastp at Q25 and MiXCR, keeping productive beta chains. Rows with one shared CDR3 protein collapse into an entry with the most common genes and DNA. Within this sample are about 830,000 distinct CDR3 sequences, with roughly 16% of them counted one time only. Together, the top ten hold about 5% of the sample.

Reading from cysteine to phenylalanine, the CDR3 counts 11 amino acids. CDR3 DNA only is kept here, 33 bases in frame from base 1. Trimming costs V 6 bases and J 9 bases, and their ends lie 9 bases apart. This sequence was found in a male patient younger than 18 who had a stem cell transplant for acute lymphoblastic leukemia, so the T cells may come from the graft donor. Sequencing was performed on PBMCs, mostly from graft donor cells, taken 360 days after TCRalphabeta/CD19-depleted stem cell transplant. The V and J genes are TRBV12-3 or TRBV12-4 and TRBJ2-1, with the D gene too uncertain to name. CDR3 region: CASSHLGEQFF. The DNA is as follows: TGTGCCAGCAGCCATTTGGGTGAGCAGTTCTTC.